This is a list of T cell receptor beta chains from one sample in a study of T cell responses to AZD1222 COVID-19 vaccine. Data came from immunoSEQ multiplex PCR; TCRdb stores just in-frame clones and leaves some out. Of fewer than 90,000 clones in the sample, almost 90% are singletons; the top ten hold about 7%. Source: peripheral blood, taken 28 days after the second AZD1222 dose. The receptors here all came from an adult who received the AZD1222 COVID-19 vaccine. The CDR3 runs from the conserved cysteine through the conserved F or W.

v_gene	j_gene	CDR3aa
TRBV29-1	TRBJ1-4	CSVLRGGLNEKLFF
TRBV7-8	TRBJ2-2	CASNLAAPNTGELFF
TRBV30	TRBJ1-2	CAWSGAHGYTF
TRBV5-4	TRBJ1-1	CASSEAWGSTEAFF
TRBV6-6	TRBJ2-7	CASSPWDEQYF
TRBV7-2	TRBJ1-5	CAVGAGASNQPQHF
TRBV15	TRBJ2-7	CATSRGKTSGTYEQYF
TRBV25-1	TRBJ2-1	CASSEYGNEQFF
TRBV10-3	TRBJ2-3	CAISESGTIDTQYF
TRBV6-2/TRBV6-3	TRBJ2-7	CASSYPGLAGDRRDEQYF
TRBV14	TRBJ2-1	CASSQEVGLAGPSSYNEQFF
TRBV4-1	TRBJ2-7	CASSQDGRERSYEQYF
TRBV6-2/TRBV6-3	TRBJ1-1	CASSYKDTRTEAFF
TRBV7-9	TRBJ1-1	CASSPQAHRGTEAFF
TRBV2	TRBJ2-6	CASRGTSGVTSGANVLTF
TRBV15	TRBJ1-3	CATSRDYQRGNTIYF
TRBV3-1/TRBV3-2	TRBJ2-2	CASSQWTGVGGELFF
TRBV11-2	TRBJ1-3	CASSLAQEVAGNTIYF
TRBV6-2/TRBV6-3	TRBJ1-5	CASSYGNRGQPQHF
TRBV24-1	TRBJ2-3	CATRAGDDTQYF
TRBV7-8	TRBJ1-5	CASSFGGNQPQHF
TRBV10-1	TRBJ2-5	CASRRDRGETQYF
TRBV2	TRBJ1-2	CASSFGQVFYGYTF
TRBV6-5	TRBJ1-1	CASSYFSPGIDTEAFF
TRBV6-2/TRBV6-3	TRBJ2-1	CASSGDRGRWYNEQFF
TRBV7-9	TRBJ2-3	CASSSSRADTQYF
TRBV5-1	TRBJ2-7	CASSLEGQDLYEQYF
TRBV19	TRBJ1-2	CASSIEGRGNYGYTF
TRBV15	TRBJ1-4	CATSRDFGRNEKLFF
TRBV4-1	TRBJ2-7	CASSHFSGRRYEQYF
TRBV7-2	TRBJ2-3	CASSHRSGTSTDTQYF
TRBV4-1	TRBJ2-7	CASSHSTGGTYEQYF
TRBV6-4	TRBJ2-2	CASSRTRGTGELFF
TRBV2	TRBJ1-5	CASSEVAGQRPQHF
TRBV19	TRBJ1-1	CASSVDTGGTEAFF
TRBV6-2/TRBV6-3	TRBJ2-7	CASSYETGGYEQYF
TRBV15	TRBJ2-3	CATSRDVREWGDTQYF
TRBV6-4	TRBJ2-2	CASSDSDTGELFF
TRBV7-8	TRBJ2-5	CASSLAGSGLAKETQYF
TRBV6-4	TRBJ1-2	CASSDSNRNHAF
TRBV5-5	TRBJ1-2	CASSGFMEGEGNYGYTF